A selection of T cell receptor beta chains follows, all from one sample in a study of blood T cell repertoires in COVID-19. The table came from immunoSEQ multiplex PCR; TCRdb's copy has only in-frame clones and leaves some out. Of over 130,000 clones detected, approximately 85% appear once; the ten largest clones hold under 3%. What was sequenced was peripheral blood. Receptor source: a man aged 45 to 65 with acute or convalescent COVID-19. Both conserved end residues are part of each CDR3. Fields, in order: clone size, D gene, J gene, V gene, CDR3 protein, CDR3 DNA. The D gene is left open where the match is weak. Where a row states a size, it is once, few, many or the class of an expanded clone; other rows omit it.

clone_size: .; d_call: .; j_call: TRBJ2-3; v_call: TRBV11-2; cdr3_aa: CASSLDTVTQYF; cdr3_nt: TGTGCCAGCAGCCTCGATACAGTTACGCAGTATTTT
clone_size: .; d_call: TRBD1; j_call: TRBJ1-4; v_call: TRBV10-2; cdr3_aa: CATGQGADEKLFF; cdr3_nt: TGCGCCACCGGACAGGGGGCCGATGAAAAACTGTTTTTT
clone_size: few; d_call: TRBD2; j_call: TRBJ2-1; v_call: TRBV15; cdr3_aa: CATRQGLAGGPVFSYNEQFF; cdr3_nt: TGTGCCACCAGACAGGGACTAGCGGGAGGGCCGGTTTTCTCCTACAATGAGCAGTTCTTC
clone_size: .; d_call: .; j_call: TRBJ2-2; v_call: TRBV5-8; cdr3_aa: CASTARGHRERRTGELFF; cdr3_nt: TGTGCCAGCACAGCCAGGGGCCACAGGGAAAGAAGGACCGGGGAGCTGTTTTTT
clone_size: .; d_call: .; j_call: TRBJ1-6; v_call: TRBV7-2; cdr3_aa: CASSPPRGNSPLHF; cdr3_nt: TGTGCCAGCAGCCCCCCCCGAGGCAATTCACCCCTCCACTTT
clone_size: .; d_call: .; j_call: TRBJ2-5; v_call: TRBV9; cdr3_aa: CASSATGQETQYF; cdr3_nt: TGTGCCAGCAGCGCCACAGGCCAAGAGACCCAGTACTTC
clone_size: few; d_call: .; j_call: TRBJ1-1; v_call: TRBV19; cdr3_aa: CASSRRGGGTEAFF; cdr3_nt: TGTGCCAGTAGTAGACGCGGGGGCGGCACTGAAGCTTTCTTT
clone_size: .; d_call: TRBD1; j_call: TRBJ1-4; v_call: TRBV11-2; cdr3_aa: CASSPRQGTNEKLFF; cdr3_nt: TGTGCCAGCAGCCCAAGACAGGGAACTAATGAAAAACTGTTTTTT
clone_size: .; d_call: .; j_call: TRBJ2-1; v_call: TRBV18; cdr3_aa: CASSPQGWNEQFF; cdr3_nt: TGTGCCAGCTCACCACAGGGGTGGAATGAGCAGTTCTTC
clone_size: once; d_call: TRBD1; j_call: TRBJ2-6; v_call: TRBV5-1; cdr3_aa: CASAGQGSSGANVLTF; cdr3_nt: TGCGCCAGCGCCGGACAGGGGTCCTCTGGGGCCAACGTCCTGACTTTC
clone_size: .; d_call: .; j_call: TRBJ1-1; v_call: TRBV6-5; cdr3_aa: CASSYSNQGLNTEAFF; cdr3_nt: TGTGCCAGCAGTTACTCGAATCAGGGGCTGAACACTGAAGCTTTCTTT
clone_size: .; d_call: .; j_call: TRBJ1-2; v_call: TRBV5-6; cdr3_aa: CASSLAEFYGYTF; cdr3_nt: TGTGCCAGCAGCTTGGCGGAGTTCTATGGCTACACCTTC
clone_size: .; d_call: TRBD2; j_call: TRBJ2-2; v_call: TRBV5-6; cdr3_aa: CASILGPGLAGVGELFF; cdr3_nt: TGTGCCAGCATTCTTGGTCCGGGACTAGCGGGAGTAGGGGAGCTGTTTTTT
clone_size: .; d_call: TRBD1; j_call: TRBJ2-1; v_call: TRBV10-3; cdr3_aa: CAIRQGQGEQFF; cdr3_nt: TGTGCCATCAGACAGGGGCAGGGTGAGCAGTTCTTC
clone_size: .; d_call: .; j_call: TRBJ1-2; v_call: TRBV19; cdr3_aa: CASNRRTAKGGYTF; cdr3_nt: TGTGCCAGTAATAGGCGGACAGCGAAGGGTGGCTACACCTTC
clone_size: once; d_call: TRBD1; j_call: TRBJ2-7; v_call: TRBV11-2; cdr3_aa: CASSLVGRGRSTAYEQYF; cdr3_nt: TGTGCCAGCAGCTTAGTGGGTAGGGGGCGTAGTACAGCCTACGAGCAGTACTTC
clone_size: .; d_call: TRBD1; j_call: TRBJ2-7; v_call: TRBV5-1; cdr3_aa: CASSLGQAEEQYF; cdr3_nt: TGCGCCAGCAGCTTAGGACAGGCTGAAGAGCAGTACTTC
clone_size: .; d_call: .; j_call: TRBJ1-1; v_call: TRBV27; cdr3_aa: CASNLNGVGEAFF; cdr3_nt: TGTGCCAGCAACCTAAACGGGGTCGGTGAAGCTTTCTTT
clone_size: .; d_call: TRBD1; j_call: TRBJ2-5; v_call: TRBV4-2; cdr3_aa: CASSQAVMGTEETQYF; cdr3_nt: TGTGCCAGCAGCCAAGCCGTTATGGGGACAGAAGAGACCCAGTACTTC
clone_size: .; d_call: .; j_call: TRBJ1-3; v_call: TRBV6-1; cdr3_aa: CASSETGRNTIYF; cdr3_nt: TGTGCCAGCAGTGAAACAGGCAGAAACACCATATATTTT
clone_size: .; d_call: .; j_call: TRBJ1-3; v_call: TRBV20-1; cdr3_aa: CSATDSSGNTIYF; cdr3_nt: TGCAGTGCTACTGATAGCTCTGGAAACACCATATATTTT
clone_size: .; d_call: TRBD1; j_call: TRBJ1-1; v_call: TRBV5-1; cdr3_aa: CASSLPGTVPEAFF; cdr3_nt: TGCGCCAGCAGCTTGCCCGGGACAGTTCCAGAAGCTTTCTTT
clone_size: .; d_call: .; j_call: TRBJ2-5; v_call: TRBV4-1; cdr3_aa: CASSQDRRGGGETQYF; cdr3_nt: TGCGCCAGCAGCCAAGATCGGCGAGGTGGAGGGGAGACCCAGTACTTC
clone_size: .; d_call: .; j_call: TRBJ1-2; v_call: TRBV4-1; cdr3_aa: CASGDPTGKLIYGYTF; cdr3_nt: TGCGCCAGCGGGGACCCTACAGGGAAGTTGATCTATGGCTACACCTTC
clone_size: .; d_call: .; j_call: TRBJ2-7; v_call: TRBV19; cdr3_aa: CASSTRGSDEQYF; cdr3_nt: TGTGCCAGTAGTACCAGGGGCTCGGACGAGCAGTACTTC
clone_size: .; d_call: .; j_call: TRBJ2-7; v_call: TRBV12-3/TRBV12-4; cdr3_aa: CASSAGYHEQYF; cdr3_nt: TGTGCCAGCAGTGCAGGGTACCACGAGCAGTACTTC
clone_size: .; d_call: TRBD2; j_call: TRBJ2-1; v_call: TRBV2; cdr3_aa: CASLGGLAGHYNEQFF; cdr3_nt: TGTGCCAGCCTTGGGGGACTAGCGGGACACTACAATGAGCAGTTCTTC
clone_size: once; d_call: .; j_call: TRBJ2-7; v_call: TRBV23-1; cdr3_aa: CASSHSPGQKAGYEQYF; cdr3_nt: TGCGCCAGCAGTCACTCCCCGGGACAGAAAGCGGGTTACGAGCAGTACTTC
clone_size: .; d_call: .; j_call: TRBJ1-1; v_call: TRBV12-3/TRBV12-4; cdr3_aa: CASSLGQNTEAFF; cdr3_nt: TGTGCCAGCAGTTTGGGCCAGAACACTGAAGCTTTCTTT
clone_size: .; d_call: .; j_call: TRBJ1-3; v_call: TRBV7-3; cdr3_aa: CASSPGSSGNTIYF; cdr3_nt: TGTGCCAGCAGCCCGGGGAGCTCTGGAAACACCATATATTTT
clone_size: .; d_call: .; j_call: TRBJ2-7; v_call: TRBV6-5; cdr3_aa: CASSYNQGLEQYF; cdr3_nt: TGTGCCAGCAGTTACAATCAGGGACTCGAGCAGTACTTC
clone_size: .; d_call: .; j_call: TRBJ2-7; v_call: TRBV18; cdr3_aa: CASSPRVASSYEQYF; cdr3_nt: TGTGCCAGCTCACCCCGTGTAGCGAGCTCCTACGAGCAGTACTTC
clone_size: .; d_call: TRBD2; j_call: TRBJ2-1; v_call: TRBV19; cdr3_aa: CASIRTSGSSDEQFF; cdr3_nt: TGTGCCAGTATTAGGACTAGCGGGTCTTCGGATGAGCAGTTCTTC
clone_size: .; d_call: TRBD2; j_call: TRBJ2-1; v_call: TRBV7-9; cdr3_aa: CASSPRTSPYNEQFF; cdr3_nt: TGTGCCAGCAGCCCTCGGACTAGCCCCTACAATGAGCAGTTCTTC
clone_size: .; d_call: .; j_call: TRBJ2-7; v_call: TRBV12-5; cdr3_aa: CASGLPQGTGSYEQYF; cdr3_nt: TGTGCTAGTGGTTTGCCCCAGGGGACCGGCTCCTACGAGCAGTACTTC